Detailed here is one T cell receptor (beta chain). Antigen unknown. Measured with immunoSEQ multiplex PCR; TCRdb has only the in-frame clones, and not every one. Among about 87,000 clones listed, 93% were seen once. This entry is derived from a study of Tregs in tolerant kidney transplant recipients. Unstimulated regulatory T cells (CD4+CD25+CD127-), CD4+CD25- non-regulatory cells, CD4 and CD8 cells were FACS-sorted from thawed PBMCs. Study outcomes and limitations: Expanding Tregs on activated donor B cells appeared to best identify donor-specific TCRbeta clones.

The TCR comes from a human donor who received a combined kidney and bone marrow transplant. The material was CD4+ T cells from blood, obtained before the transplant.

CDR3 nucleotide sequence: TGTGCCAGCAGCCCCCGGGGGATTGAAGAGACCCAGTACTTC. This sequence encodes CASSPRGIEETQYF. V usage is TRBV28 and J usage is TRBJ2-5; D is possibly TRBD2 (6 bases). The CDR3 is 14 amino acids. Looked up from germline, CDR1 is MDHEN and CDR2 is SYDVKM. V lost 6 bases, J lost 3 bases, and 14 bases lay in between.